What follows are 15 T cell receptor beta chains derived from one specimen sequenced in a study of PD-1 blockade in classical Hodgkin lymphoma. Time point noted: cycle 4 day 1 (C4D1), after around six weeks of nivolumab. Exposure to brentuximab vedotin varied, and each patient had relapsed following autologous stem cell transplantation. TCRdb's copy holds only in-frame clones and misses some; the assay was immunoSEQ multiplex PCR. The profile shows around 60,000 clones, just over 90% of them singletons. The sequenced sample was peripheral blood mononuclear cells (PBMCs), obtained before the fourth cycle of nivolumab. The receptors were sampled from a human donor with classical Hodgkin lymphoma.

This chain connects TRBV2 to TRBJ2-3, with D tentatively TRBD2 (5 bases). CDR1 is SNHLY, CDR2 FYNNEI, per germline. The V end lost 8 bases, the J end lost 1 base, and 16 bases lay between the germline ends. The CDR3 runs to 15 residues. The chain's CDR3 is CASRSASIGTDTQYF. CDR3 nucleotide sequence: TGTGCCAGCCGGTCGGCTAGCATTGGCACAGATACGCAGTATTTT.

The V and J genes are TRBV11-2 and TRBJ2-3, with D perhaps matching TRBD2 (6 bases). The CDR3 sequence is 15 residues long. V dropped 5 bases and J dropped 0 bases, with 12 bases sitting between them. Germline values: CDR1 SGHAT, CDR2 FQNNGV. The CDR3 DNA is TGTGCCAGCAGCCCGGGGGATACTAGCACAGATACGCAGTATTTT. Translating it yields CASSPGDTSTDTQYF.

This clone showed up just a few times. V usage is TRBV5-1 and J usage is TRBJ2-7, with D possibly TRBD1 on 5 matching bases. Trimming took 2 bases from V and 9 from J, leaving 21 bases between them. Germline-derived CDR1 and CDR2 are SGHRS and YFSETQ. CDR3 size: 15 residues. CDR3 nucleotide sequence: TGCGCCAGCAGCTTAGGTAGGGGTATCTATTTAGCGCAGTACTTC. Amino acids: CASSLGRGIYLAQYF.

This clone was seen just once. The chain joins TRBV6-1 to TRBJ2-5; TRBD1 is a possible D gene (6 bases). Germline V gene data show CDR1 as MNHNS and CDR2 as SASEGT. The CDR3 length is 15 residues. Trimming took off 1 base at V and 4 bases at J, with 13 bases between the two ends. Here the CDR3 DNA reads TGTGCCAGCAGTGAAGTGGGGTCAGGGGTAGAGACCCAGTACTTC. This sequence encodes CASSEVGSGVETQYF.

The chain carries TRBV7-9 and TRBJ2-5; maybe TRBD1 (5 bases). This CDR3 contains 15 residues. V was clipped by 3 bases and J by 0 bases, with 11 bases between them. Germline assignment: CDR1 SEHNR and CDR2 FQNEAQ (reference sequence). The CDR3, as DNA: TGTGCCAGCAGCTTGGGGCAGGCAAACCAAGAGACCCAGTACTTC. Protein: CASSLGQANQETQYF. Based on the CDR3 plus reference TRBV7-9 and TRBJ2-5, the full variable domain is DTGVSQNPRHKITKRGQNVTFRCDPISEHNRLYWYRQTLGQGPEFLTYFQNEAQLEKSRLLSDRFSAERPKGSFSTLEIQRTEQGDSAMYLCASSLGQANQETQYFGPGTRLLVL.

V usage is TRBV6-1 and J usage is TRBJ2-2, with TRBD2 matching over 12 bases. Germline V gene data show CDR1 as MNHNS and CDR2 as SASEGT. With 1 base clipped from V and 9 bases from J, the junction kept 3 bases outside the gene matches. The CDR3 runs 15 residues. CDR3 sequence: CASSEETSGSRELFF. Here the CDR3 DNA reads TGTGCCAGCAGTGAAGAGACTAGCGGGAGTAGGGAGCTGTTTTTT.

V is TRBV27 and J is TRBJ1-2; 7 bases map to TRBD1. The CDR3 loop spans 14 amino acids. V trimming: 3 bases; J trimming: 6 bases; junction bases outside the gene matches: 7. Germline values: CDR1 MNHEY, CDR2 SMNVEV (reference sequence). The CDR3 sequence is CASSFYRGQDGYTF. CDR3 DNA sequence: TGTGCCAGCAGTTTTTATAGGGGGCAGGATGGCTACACCTTC.

This clone turned up a few times. This chain joins TRBV5-4 and TRBJ1-1; D is uncertain. In germline, CDR1 is SGHNT, CDR2 YYREEE (reference sequence). This CDR3 is built from 14 residues. V was shortened by 4 bases and J by 0 bases, with 10 bases between the two germline ends. CDR3 sequence (DNA): TGTGCCAGCAGCAGCCCCACGGTGAACACTGAAGCTTTCTTT. It yields the protein CASSSPTVNTEAFF.

J is TRBJ2-7 and V is TRBV11-2; 8 nucleotides agree with TRBD2. The CDR3 has 15 amino acids. V gave up 0 bases and J gave up 4 bases; unmatched junction bases: 5. CDR1 and CDR2 from the germline V gene are SGHAT and FQNNGV. CDR3 in amino acids: CASSLDRGGGYEQYF. In nucleotides, the CDR3 is TGTGCCAGCAGCTTAGATCGGGGGGGAGGATACGAGCAGTACTTC.

The chain employs TRBV4-2 and TRBJ2-3; 13 bases agree with TRBD2. The ends lost 0 bases at V and 7 bases at J; junction bases unmatched: 7. The CDR3 has 17 amino acids. The germline V gene has CDR1 LGHNA and CDR2 YNFKEQ. CDR3 residues: CASSQELGLAGANTQYF. DNA of the CDR3: TGTGCCAGCAGCCAAGAATTAGGACTAGCGGGGGCTAATACGCAGTATTTT.

The chain uses TRBV6-6 and TRBJ1-2, with a tentative D call TRBD1 (5 bases). The CDR3 runs 13 residues. CDR1 is MNHNY, CDR2 SVGAGI, per germline (reference sequence). Between the trimmed V and J ends, which lost 5 bases and 4 bases, there was a span of 11 bases. The CDR3 loop reads CASSNQGAYGYTF. In DNA form, the CDR3 reads TGTGCCAGCAGTAACCAGGGCGCCTATGGCTACACCTTC.

The V gene is TRBV28, the J gene TRBJ1-5, with D perhaps TRBD1 (6 bases). V was trimmed by 2 bases and J by 4 bases, leaving 9 bases between them. Looked up from germline, CDR1 is MDHEN and CDR2 is SYDVKM. The CDR3 runs to 14 residues. The CDR3 here is CASSLGGANQPQHF. CDR3 nucleotides: TGTGCCAGCAGTTTAGGGGGGGCTAATCAGCCCCAGCATTTT.

This clone was detected once. The chain joins TRBV5-1 to TRBJ2-1, with D perhaps TRBD1 (6 bases). Per germline, CDR1 SGHRS and CDR2 YFSETQ. There are 16 residues in the CDR3. The germline V and J ends were trimmed by 0 bases and 2 bases, with 12 bases remaining between them. CDR3 sequence (DNA): TGCGCCAGCAGCTTGGGGGGACAAGATCCCTACAATGAGCAGTTCTTC. Translated, it gives CASSLGGQDPYNEQFF.

J is TRBJ2-3 and V is TRBV27; D might be TRBD2 (6 bases). V was trimmed by 5 bases and J by 2 bases, leaving 11 bases between them. The CDR3 consists of 14 residues. The germline V gene encodes CDR1 MNHEY and CDR2 SMNVEV (reference sequence). Written as DNA, the CDR3 is TGTGCCAGCAGTGTTTTAGCGGACACAGATACGCAGTATTTT. Its translation is CASSVLADTDTQYF.

V usage is TRBV27 and J usage is TRBJ2-3, with TRBD1 matching over 9 bases. V lost 6 bases, J lost 0 bases, and 13 bases stayed unmatched. Looked up from germline, CDR1 is MNHEY and CDR2 is SMNVEV (reference sequence). The CDR3 consists of 18 residues. CDR3 sequence (DNA): TGTGCCAGCAGCTTAGGGACAGGGTATCTAGGAAGCACAGATACGCAGTATTTT. Translation: CASSLGTGYLGSTDTQYF.